This is a list of T cell receptor beta chains from one sample in a study of blood T cell repertoires in COVID-19. The method was immunoSEQ multiplex PCR; TCRdb's version includes in-frame clones alone and lacks a portion of them. The data hold about 120,000 clones, with roughly 70% observed a single time. The source material was peripheral blood. The receptor source for this set is a human donor with acute or convalescent COVID-19. The donor label of this sample is uncertain. Both conserved end residues are part of each CDR3. D genes are given only for firm matches. Some rows mark clone size as missing; the rest say once, few, many or name a class of expanded clone.

V gene,clone size,D gene,J gene,CDR3 DNA,CDR3 protein
TRBV28,-,TRBD1,TRBJ1-1,TGTGCCAGCAGTTCCGCCGGGACAGGGGGAACTGAAGCTTTCTTT,CASSSAGTGGTEAFF
TRBV3-1/TRBV3-2,-,TRBD2,TRBJ2-5,TGTGCCAGCAGCCAAGATACGGCGAGCGGGGTGGGAGAGACCCAGTACTTC,CASSQDTASGVGETQYF
TRBV28,-,-,TRBJ2-1,TGTGCCAGCAGTGTTACGGGGGTCTCCTACGATGAGCAGTTCTTC,CASSVTGVSYDEQFF
TRBV10-2,-,TRBD1,TRBJ1-2,TGCGCCAGCAGGTCAGGGGGCGGCTATGGCTACACCTTC,CASRSGGGYGYTF
TRBV2,once,-,TRBJ1-4,TGTGCCAGCAGTGGGCCTGCAACTAATGAAAAACTGTTTTTT,CASSGPATNEKLFF
TRBV29-1,-,TRBD1,TRBJ1-2,TGCAGCGTTGAGGATGACAGGGATGGCTACACCTTC,CSVEDDRDGYTF
TRBV5-1,many,-,TRBJ2-5,TGCGCCAGCAGCTTGGAAGGACACGGACAAGAGACCCAGTACTTC,CASSLEGHGQETQYF
TRBV3-1/TRBV3-2,-,TRBD1,TRBJ2-2,TGTGCCAGCAGCCAGGGACAGGGGTCGGCCACCGGGGAGCTGTTTTTT,CASSQGQGSATGELFF
TRBV5-1,-,TRBD2,TRBJ2-7,TGCGCCAGCAGCTTCGGCAGCGGGGGGATTAACGAGCAGTACTTC,CASSFGSGGINEQYF
TRBV5-1,-,TRBD1,TRBJ1-6,TGCGCCAGCAGCGCCCGGGACAGCTATAATTCACCCCTCCACTTT,CASSARDSYNSPLHF
TRBV24-1,-,TRBD2,TRBJ2-1,TGTGCCACCAGTGACACCGGGACTAGCGGGGGCTATGAGCAGTTCTTC,CATSDTGTSGGYEQFF
TRBV7-9,-,TRBD1,TRBJ1-2,TGTGCCAGCAGCTTGGGGGACAGGGGAGGCGGCTATGGCTACACCTTC,CASSLGDRGGGYGYTF
TRBV5-6,few,-,TRBJ2-5,TGTGCCAGCAGCTCGGACAGTATGAGGCCCCAGTACTTC,CASSSDSMRPQYF
TRBV6-5,-,-,TRBJ2-2,TGTGCCAGCAGTTACGGAGTCGCGAACACCGGGGAGCTGTTTTTT,CASSYGVANTGELFF
TRBV2,-,-,TRBJ2-3,TGTGCCAGCAGTGAAGACAGTCGCACAGATACGCAGTATTTT,CASSEDSRTDTQYF
TRBV7-8,-,-,TRBJ1-5,TGTGCCAGCGGAGGGCCGGGGCCCCAGCATTTT,CASGGPGPQHF
TRBV6-5,-,-,TRBJ2-6,TGTGCCAGCAGTTATCATGCAGGGACTGGGGCCAACGTCCTGACTTTC,CASSYHAGTGANVLTF
TRBV5-1,-,-,TRBJ2-3,TGCGCCAGCAGCGGGGGGGCCTATAGCACAGATATGCAGTATTTT,CASSGGAYSTDMQYF
TRBV18,-,TRBD1,TRBJ1-6,TGTGCCAGCTCAGAGCCAGGGGGCTTCTATAATTCACCCCTCCACTTT,CASSEPGGFYNSPLHF
TRBV28,-,-,TRBJ1-4,TGTGCCAGCAGTCCTCCCAGGGGAGGGGAAAAACTGTTTTTT,CASSPPRGGEKLFF
TRBV24-1,-,-,TRBJ1-5,TGTGCCACCAACGACAGGCTCGATCAGCCCCAGCATTTT,CATNDRLDQPQHF
TRBV29-1,-,-,TRBJ2-5,TGCAGCGTTACTAGCAGCCAAGAGACCCAGTACTTC,CSVTSSQETQYF
TRBV15,-,TRBD1,TRBJ1-4,TGTGCCACCAGCGGGACAGGGGGAGAAAAACTGTTTTTT,CATSGTGGEKLFF
TRBV6-5,-,-,TRBJ1-1,TGTGCCAGCAGTTCGGGACACTCGAACACTGAAGCTTTCTTT,CASSSGHSNTEAFF
TRBV2,-,-,TRBJ1-1,TGTGCCAGCTCCCCCCTCACAAAGAACACTGAAGCTTTCTTT,CASSPLTKNTEAFF
TRBV19,once,-,TRBJ1-1,TGTGCCAGTAGTACTCGACCCGGGGTCGGCACTGAAGCTTTCTTT,CASSTRPGVGTEAFF
TRBV2,-,TRBD1,TRBJ1-5,TGTGCCAGCAGGCGGGGACAGGGGAATCAGCCCCAGCATTTT,CASRRGQGNQPQHF
TRBV19,once,TRBD2,TRBJ2-5,TGTGCCAGTAGCCAGTGGGCTAGCGGGGATCAAGAGACCCAGTACTTC,CASSQWASGDQETQYF
TRBV5-1,many,TRBD1,TRBJ1-1,TGCGCCAGCAGCCCCCTACAGGGGGCGGACACTGAAGCTTTCTTT,CASSPLQGADTEAFF